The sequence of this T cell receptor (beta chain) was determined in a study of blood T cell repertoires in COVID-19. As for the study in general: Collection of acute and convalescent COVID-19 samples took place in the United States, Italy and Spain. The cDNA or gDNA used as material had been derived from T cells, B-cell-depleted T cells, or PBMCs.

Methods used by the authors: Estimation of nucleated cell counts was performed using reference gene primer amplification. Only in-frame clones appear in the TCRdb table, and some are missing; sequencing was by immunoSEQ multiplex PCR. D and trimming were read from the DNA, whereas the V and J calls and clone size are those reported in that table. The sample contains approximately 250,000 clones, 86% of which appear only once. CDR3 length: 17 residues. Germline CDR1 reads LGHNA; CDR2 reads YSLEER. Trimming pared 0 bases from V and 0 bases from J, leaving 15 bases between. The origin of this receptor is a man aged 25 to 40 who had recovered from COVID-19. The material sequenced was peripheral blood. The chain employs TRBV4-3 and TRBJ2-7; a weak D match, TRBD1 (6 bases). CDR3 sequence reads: CASSQDWRQGFSYEQYF. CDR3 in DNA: TGCGCCAGCAGCCAAGATTGGAGGCAGGGGTTCTCCTACGAGCAGTACTTC.